This entry describes one TCR beta chain. The data are from a study of blood T cell repertoires in COVID-19. Study-level information: Spain, Italy and the United States supplied samples that represented acute and convalescent COVID-19. Sources were T cells, B-cell-depleted T cells, or PBMCs; the material itself was cDNA or gDNA.

Germline loops: CDR1 SGHAT, CDR2 FQNNGV. Trimming removed 5 bases at V and 4 bases at J, with 14 bases between. The CDR3 length is 14 residues. In the original analysis: Researchers report that nucleated cell counts were estimated from reference gene primer amplification. Clones were read by immunoSEQ multiplex PCR, and TCRdb kept only the in-frame ones, dropping some. For V, J and clone size, that table is used; D and trimming come from the DNA. The sample carries about 45,000 clones, 83% recorded once. The sequenced sample was peripheral blood. The chain joins TRBV11-2 to TRBJ1-1; D perhaps matches TRBD1 (6 bases). This receptor was obtained from a man older than 75 in a cohort sampled during active COVID-19. The CDR3 sequence: CASSPLRGFTEAFF. CDR3 bases: TGTGCCAGCAGCCCCCTCAGGGGTTTCACTGAAGCTTTCTTT.